The clone carrying this TCR beta chain was counted once. The antigen remains undetermined. Both 60 Vbeta primers and 13 Jbeta primers went into the PCR. Data came from immunoSEQ multiplex PCR; TCRdb stores just in-frame clones and leaves some out. The sample yields some 90,000 clones, nearly 70% seen once. The data stem from a study of cytomegalovirus exposure and HLA in healthy donors. The CDR3 totals 15 residues. Germline V CDR1 and CDR2: MDHEN, SYDVKM. V dropped 4 bases and J dropped 5; count of bases not matched to a gene: 10. Broader study findings: A later examination showed that TCR association rates differed by HLA locus, with DRB1 most and HLA-C fewest. Most subjects' HLA-A and HLA-B alleles were reportedly predicted from TCR beta sequences. Sequencing depth across donors, presence/absence analyses assumed, was roughly uniform.

The sequencing sample was made of PBMCs. The sequence was collected from a man aged 50 or older in good health and CMV-seronegative. This chain links TRBV28 with TRBJ1-2; 7 bases match TRBD1. CDR3: CASSSPSGTVYGYTF. The CDR3 DNA follows: TGTGCCAGCAGTTCCCCCTCTGGGACAGTTTATGGCTACACCTTC.